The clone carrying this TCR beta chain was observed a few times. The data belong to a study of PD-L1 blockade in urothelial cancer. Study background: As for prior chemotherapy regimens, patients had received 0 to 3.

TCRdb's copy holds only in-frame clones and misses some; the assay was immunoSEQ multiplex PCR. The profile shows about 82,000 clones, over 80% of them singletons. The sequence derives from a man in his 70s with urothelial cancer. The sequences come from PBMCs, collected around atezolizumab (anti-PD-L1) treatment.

This chain's CDR3 is CASSLGLDYGYTF. The CDR3 coding sequence is TGTGCCAGCAGCTTGGGGCTGGACTATGGCTACACCTTC. The V and J genes are TRBV5-6 and TRBJ1-2; no definite D call. This CDR3 spans 13 amino acids. Germline assignment: CDR1 SGHDT and CDR2 YYEEEE. V was trimmed by 0 bases and J by 3 bases, leaving 6 bases between them.